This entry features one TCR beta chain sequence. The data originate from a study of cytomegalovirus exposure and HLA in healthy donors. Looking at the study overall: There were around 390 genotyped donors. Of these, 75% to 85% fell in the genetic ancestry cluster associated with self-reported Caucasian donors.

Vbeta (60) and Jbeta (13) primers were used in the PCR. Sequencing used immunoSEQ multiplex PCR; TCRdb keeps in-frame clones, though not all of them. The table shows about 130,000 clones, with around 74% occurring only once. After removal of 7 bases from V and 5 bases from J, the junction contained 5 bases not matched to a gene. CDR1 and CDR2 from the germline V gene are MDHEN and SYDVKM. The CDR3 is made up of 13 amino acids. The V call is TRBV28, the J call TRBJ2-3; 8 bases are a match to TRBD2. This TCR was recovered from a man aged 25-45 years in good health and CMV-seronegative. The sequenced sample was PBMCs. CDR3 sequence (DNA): TGTGCCAGCAACGGGAGGGCCGGAGATACGCAGTATTTT. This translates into CASNGRAGDTQYF.